A selection of T cell receptor beta chains follows, all from one sample in a study of cytomegalovirus exposure and HLA in healthy donors. Generated by immunoSEQ multiplex PCR, the TCRdb table keeps only in-frame clones and is missing some. Here the sample spans some 66,000 clones, 80% to 90% being singletons. Material: PBMCs. The receptors shown here come from a woman aged 25 to 39 in good health and CMV-seronegative. The CDR3 runs from the conserved cysteine through the conserved F or W.

j_call: TRBJ1-6
v_call: TRBV13
cdr3_aa: CASSLGRQPTNSPLHF

j_call: TRBJ1-5
v_call: TRBV28
cdr3_aa: CASSTTGEGNQPQHF

j_call: TRBJ2-4
v_call: TRBV7-6
cdr3_aa: CASSLLPGQGNIQYF

j_call: TRBJ1-1
v_call: TRBV21-1
cdr3_aa: CASPRAKSEAFF

j_call: TRBJ2-1
v_call: TRBV19
cdr3_aa: CASSILAGPSYNEQFF

j_call: TRBJ2-7
v_call: TRBV7-2
cdr3_aa: CASSSLGTSYEQYF

j_call: TRBJ2-7
v_call: TRBV19
cdr3_aa: CATGTGLYEQYF

j_call: TRBJ2-7
v_call: TRBV7-6
cdr3_aa: CASSPSRGGEQYF

j_call: TRBJ1-2
v_call: TRBV6-4
cdr3_aa: CANRRRDRGGYGYTF

j_call: TRBJ2-5
v_call: TRBV5-4
cdr3_aa: CASSVEGLAGMETQYF

j_call: TRBJ1-5
v_call: TRBV5-8
cdr3_aa: CASSLLTISYSNQPQHF

j_call: TRBJ1-2
v_call: TRBV7-9
cdr3_aa: CSSSSRGYGYTF

j_call: TRBJ1-2
v_call: TRBV6-5
cdr3_aa: CASSPRQGFYGYTF

j_call: TRBJ1-1
v_call: TRBV4-1
cdr3_aa: CASSQDPRTTDGAFF

j_call: TRBJ1-1
v_call: TRBV11-2
cdr3_aa: CASSVTGSTEAFF

j_call: TRBJ1-3
v_call: TRBV25-1
cdr3_aa: CASSEAVGGSGNTIYF

j_call: TRBJ2-5
v_call: TRBV5-1
cdr3_aa: CASSSGTGRETQYF

j_call: TRBJ2-4
v_call: TRBV2
cdr3_aa: CASSEGTGVNIQYF

j_call: TRBJ2-3
v_call: TRBV9
cdr3_aa: CASSVGGGESTDTQYF

j_call: TRBJ2-3
v_call: TRBV5-6
cdr3_aa: CASSSSGGESTDTQYF

j_call: TRBJ2-2
v_call: TRBV10-2
cdr3_aa: CASGSINTGELFF

j_call: TRBJ2-5
v_call: TRBV7-2
cdr3_aa: CASSVEGALYQETQYF

j_call: TRBJ2-7
v_call: TRBV10-2
cdr3_aa: CASSESPLKGQIEQYF

j_call: TRBJ2-5
v_call: TRBV7-2
cdr3_aa: CASSFQRGNQETQYF

j_call: TRBJ1-6
v_call: TRBV13
cdr3_aa: CASSPRANYNSPLHF

j_call: TRBJ1-1
v_call: TRBV27
cdr3_aa: CASSILRTGGDTEAFF

j_call: TRBJ1-6
v_call: TRBV5-6
cdr3_aa: CASSLQTRGGSPLHF

j_call: TRBJ1-6
v_call: TRBV11-2
cdr3_aa: CASSPGTGNNSPLHF

j_call: TRBJ1-1
v_call: TRBV30
cdr3_aa: CAWSVRQDSEAFF

j_call: TRBJ1-1
v_call: TRBV28
cdr3_aa: CASSLRRDTEAFF

j_call: TRBJ1-3
v_call: TRBV5-4
cdr3_aa: CASSVGGQGWYTIYF